One sample yielded the 30 T cell receptor beta chains listed below, sequenced in a study of OX40 agonist ivuxolimab in advanced cancers. This table comes from immunoSEQ multiplex PCR, and its TCRdb copy is limited to in-frame clones, with some not included. The data hold tens of thousands of clones, with roughly 88% observed a single time. Sequencing used CD4+ or CD8+ T cells sorted from blood, obtained in a trial of the OX40 agonist ivuxolimab. These receptors originate from an adult with an advanced solid tumor such as melanoma, head and neck, liver or kidney cancer.

The rearrangement links TRBV6-5 to TRBJ1-1; D is unclear. Germline lookup yields CDR1 MNHEY and CDR2 SVGAGI. Trimming left V 0 bases short and J 0 bases short, with 11 bases between. This CDR3 has 16 residues. CDR3 protein: CASSYSIGPMNTEAFF. The DNA for the CDR3 is TGTGCCAGCAGTTACTCGATAGGGCCCATGAACACTGAAGCTTTCTTT.

J is TRBJ2-7 and V is TRBV15, with D possibly TRBD2 on 6 matching bases. Germline-derived CDR1 and CDR2 are LNHNV and YYDKDF (reference sequence). The CDR3 has 15 residues. Trimming stripped 1 base from V and 3 bases from J, with 13 bases between. This chain's CDR3 is CATSRGGTGSYEQYF. The CDR3 nucleotides are TGTGCCACCAGCAGAGGCGGGACGGGGAGCTACGAGCAGTACTTC.

The rearrangement uses TRBV5-6 and TRBJ2-5; TRBD1 might be the D (6 bases). Trimming removed 4 bases at V and 4 bases at J, with 17 bases between. Germline V gene lookup returns CDR1 SGHDT and CDR2 YYEEEE. The CDR3 is 15 amino acids. CDR3 in amino acids: CASSDIGRGGETQYF. The CDR3 DNA follows: TGTGCCAGCAGCGACATAGGCAGGGGCGGAGAGACCCAGTACTTC.

The CDR3, as DNA: TGTGCCATCGGGCCCGTCGCGTCCTACAATGAGCAGTTCTTC. This gives the protein CAIGPVASYNEQFF. The rearrangement joins TRBV10-3 to TRBJ2-1; D unresolved. The germline V gene encodes CDR1 ENHRY and CDR2 SYGVKD. The CDR3 totals 14 residues. V was shortened by 8 bases and J by 1 base, with 12 bases between the two germline ends.

V and J are TRBV6-1 and TRBJ1-3, with 9 bases lining up with TRBD1. The CDR3 runs 15 residues. Trimming at V came to 6 bases and at J to 3 bases, leaving 6 bases not matched to a gene. CDR1 is MNHNS and CDR2 is SASEGT in the germline V gene. For the CDR3, the DNA is TGTGCCAGCAGATCACAGGGGGCTAGTGGAAACACCATATATTTT. It encodes CASRSQGASGNTIYF.

This chain links TRBV27 with TRBJ2-5, with 9 positions matching TRBD1. The CDR3 is made up of 14 amino acids. The J segment lost 4 bases and the V segment lost 7 bases, leaving 7 bases of the junction unmatched. Germline CDR1 MNHEY, CDR2 SMNVEV (reference sequence). The CDR3 loop reads CASKTRTGAETQYF. The CDR3 coding sequence is TGTGCCAGCAAGACTAGGACAGGGGCAGAGACCCAGTACTTC.

The table lists this clone with a count of one. The rearrangement uses TRBV6-4 and TRBJ2-7, with D possibly matching TRBD2 (6 bases). Germline values: CDR1 MRHNA, CDR2 SNTAGT. V lost 7 bases and J lost 7, with 26 bases in between. The CDR3 extends over 16 amino acids. CDR3 DNA: TGTGCCAGCAACCCGCGCCCCCGGGACTCCGCCTGGGAGCAGTACTTC. Protein sequence: CASNPRPRDSAWEQYF.

This chain joins TRBV20-1 and TRBJ2-7; D is unclear. V dropped 5 bases and J dropped 12 bases, with 17 bases sitting between them. CDR1 DFQATT and CDR2 SNEGSKA come from the germline V gene (reference sequence). This CDR3 region has 11 residues. In DNA form, the CDR3 reads TGCAGTGCTGGTATAAACAGTTTAGCGTACTTC. Translated: CSAGINSLAYF.

The chain combines TRBV5-4 with TRBJ2-1; D gene uncertain. V gave up 0 bases and J gave up 2 bases, with 9 bases separating them. The germline CDR1 and CDR2 sequences are SGHNT and YYREEE (reference sequence). The CDR3 covers 15 residues. This CDR3 reads CASSLELQTYNEQFF. The CDR3, as DNA: TGTGCCAGCAGCTTGGAGTTGCAGACCTACAATGAGCAGTTCTTC.

On this clone itself: Relative to the germline gene, one junction end is altered; a read error may explain this. V and J are TRBV20-1 and TRBJ2-7; D not certain. Germline V gene sequence: CDR1 DFQATT, CDR2 SNEGSKA (reference sequence). CDR3 size: 11 residues. The CDR3 here is CSARELYEQYF. For the CDR3, the DNA is TGCAGTGCTCGAGAACTCTACGAGCAGTACTTC.

This chain connects TRBV7-9 to TRBJ2-6; D gene ambiguous. Per the germline V gene, CDR1 is SEHNR and CDR2 is FQNEAQ (reference sequence). The CDR3 runs to 16 residues. Deletions cut 3 bases from V and 3 bases from J, with 12 bases between. CDR3 sequence (DNA): TGTGCCAGCAGCTTGATCTCCGTTCTTGGGGCCAACGTCCTGACTTTC. Protein product: CASSLISVLGANVLTF.

This chain joins TRBV28 and TRBJ2-1; D is uncertain. Germline V gives CDR1 MDHEN, CDR2 SYDVKM. CDR3 length equals 12 residues. V was trimmed by 6 bases and J by 5 bases, leaving 8 bases between them. The DNA of the CDR3 is TGTGCCAGCAGGTCGACGGACAATGAGCAGTTCTTC. This gives the protein CASRSTDNEQFF.

As concerns this clone: The junction departs from the called germline gene at one end, perhaps through a read error. The chain employs TRBV6-1 and TRBJ2-3; 7 nucleotides align to TRBD2. Germline CDR1 is MNHNS and CDR2 is SASEGT. The CDR3 has 16 amino acids. The CDR3 region has the DNA TGTGCCAGCAGTGGAGGGGTAGCGGGCTTCACAGGTACGCAGTATTTT. It is translated as CASSGGVAGFTGTQYF.

The chain has TRBV28 and TRBJ1-6; a weak D match, TRBD1 (6 bases). V lost 5 bases and J lost 2, with 16 bases in between. There are 17 residues in the CDR3. Per germline, CDR1 MDHEN and CDR2 SYDVKM. CDR3 DNA: TGTGCCAGCAGTCGAGTAGGGGGGCAGACCTATAATTCACCCCTCCACTTT. This translates into CASSRVGGQTYNSPLHF.

The chain joins TRBV20-1 to TRBJ2-7, with 7 bases lining up with TRBD1. In germline, CDR1 is DFQATT, CDR2 SNEGSKA (reference sequence). Trimming cost V 7 bases and J 1 base; bases outside gene matches: 1. The CDR3 is made up of 11 amino acids. CDR3 DNA sequence: TGCAGTGTGACAGGGTCCTACGAGCAGTACTTC. Translated: CSVTGSYEQYF.

V is TRBV9 and J is TRBJ2-3, with 15 bases fitting TRBD2. CDR1 SGDLS and CDR2 YYNGEE come from the germline V gene. The junction had 8 bases not matched to a gene; V was cut back by 1 base and J by 5 bases. The length of the CDR3 is 18 residues. The CDR3 DNA reads as TGTGCCAGCAGCGTAACCGGGACTAGCGGGAGGTTGGTAGATACGCAGTATTTT. This sequence encodes CASSVTGTSGRLVDTQYF.

V usage is TRBV27 and J usage is TRBJ2-1, with D possibly TRBD2 on 5 matching bases. With 7 bases removed from V and 6 bases from J, the gap between germline ends came to 13 bases. Germline CDR1 MNHEY, CDR2 SMNVEV (reference sequence). This CDR3 is 13 amino acids long. The CDR3 loop reads CASMPGGGNEQFF. Written as DNA, the CDR3 is TGTGCCAGCATGCCTGGAGGCGGCAATGAGCAGTTCTTC.

The V call is TRBV19, the J call TRBJ1-1, with D perhaps TRBD1 (5 bases). V lost 10 bases and J 2 bases, leaving 17 bases between the germline ends. The CDR3 loop spans 14 amino acids. CDR1 is LNHDA, CDR2 SQIVND, per germline (reference sequence). The CDR3 loop is CATRRGGDNTEAFF. The CDR3 DNA is TGTGCCACCAGACGGGGGGGGGACAACACTGAAGCTTTCTTT.

The V and J genes are TRBV6-1 and TRBJ1-6, with 7 bases matching TRBD1. V was clipped by 7 bases and J by 8 bases; unmatched bases: 5. This CDR3 is built from 13 residues. Per the germline V gene, CDR1 is MNHNS and CDR2 is SASEGT. The CDR3 here is CASTGTGDSPLHF. For the CDR3, the DNA is TGTGCCAGCACCGGAACAGGGGATTCACCCCTCCACTTT.

The rearrangement links TRBV2 to TRBJ1-1; D gene unclear. V lost 7 bases and J lost 5, with 17 bases in between. This CDR3 has 14 amino acids. In germline, CDR1 is SNHLY, CDR2 FYNNEI. The CDR3 reads CASKLDGDGTEAFF. The CDR3 DNA reads TGTGCCAGCAAACTAGACGGAGATGGGACTGAAGCTTTCTTT.

This clone showed up just a few times. The rearrangement uses TRBV7-9 and TRBJ1-1; 7 bases match TRBD1. With 2 bases clipped from V and 1 base from J, the junction kept 10 bases outside the gene matches. Germline CDR1 and CDR2: SEHNR and FQNEAQ (reference sequence). CDR3 length equals 17 residues. The CDR3 region is CASSLPQGQSTNTEAFF. In nucleotides, the CDR3 is TGTGCCAGCAGCTTACCCCAGGGACAGTCGACGAACACTGAAGCTTTCTTT.

CDR3 region: CASGDSTLSGANVLTF. Here the CDR3 DNA reads TGTGCCAGCGGGGACAGTACCCTCTCTGGGGCCAACGTCCTGACTTTC. The chain links TRBV11-3 to TRBJ2-6, with 7 bases lining up with TRBD1. Germline V gives CDR1 SGHNT, CDR2 YENEEA. The CDR3 covers 16 residues. V lost 8 bases, J lost 0 bases, and 7 bases stayed unmatched.

This sequence joins TRBV29-1 and TRBJ2-1; 9 bases are a match to TRBD1. Losses at the gene ends were 6 bases for V and 2 bases for J; bases not matched to a gene: 8. There are 15 residues in the CDR3. CDR1 is SQVTM and CDR2 is ANQGSEA in the germline V gene. The chain's CDR3 is CSVAGDRAPYNEQFF. The CDR3 DNA reads TGCAGCGTCGCGGGGGACAGGGCCCCCTACAATGAGCAGTTCTTC.

This clone was seen more than once but under ten times. The chain couples TRBV11-2 to TRBJ2-1; D not certain. The germline V gene encodes CDR1 SGHAT and CDR2 FQNNGV. This CDR3 contains 14 residues. V was trimmed by 0 bases and J by 6 bases, leaving 9 bases between them. The CDR3 DNA reads as TGTGCCAGCAGCTTAGATACCTTCTCCAATGAGCAGTTCTTC. Translation: CASSLDTFSNEQFF.

Only a few counts were recorded for this clone. The chain links TRBV18 to TRBJ1-1; D is ambiguous. Per germline, CDR1 KGHSH and CDR2 LQKENI. The CDR3 is 13 residues long. Trimming removed 6 bases from V and 5 bases from J, with 13 bases in between. CDR3: CASSLQKGTEAFF. CDR3 nucleotides: TGTGCCAGCTCCCTCCAGAAGGGAACTGAAGCTTTCTTT. The whole variable domain, remainder taken from reference TRBV18 and TRBJ1-1, is NAGVMQNPRHLVRRRGQEARLRCSPMKGHSHVYWYRQLPEEGLKFMVYLQKENIIDESGMPKERFSAEFPKEGPSILRIQQVVRGDSAAYFCASSLQKGTEAFFGQGTRLTVV.

This chain joins TRBV28 and TRBJ2-5, with TRBD1 identical over 7 bases. The germline V gene has CDR1 MDHEN and CDR2 SYDVKM. The CDR3 length is 13 residues. Trimming removed 6 bases from V and 4 bases from J; junction bases left unmatched: 5. This CDR3 is CASRRQGRETQYF. CDR3 nucleotide sequence: TGTGCCAGCAGACGACAGGGACGAGAGACCCAGTACTTC.

This rearrangement joins TRBV11-3 to TRBJ1-1, with a weak D call TRBD1 (5 bases). Deletions cut 5 bases from V and 1 base from J, with 11 bases between. Germline V CDR1 and CDR2: SGHNT, YENEEA. The CDR3 runs 14 residues. CDR3 sequence: CASSPRAGNTEAFF. CDR3 nucleotides: TGTGCCAGCAGCCCCAGGGCGGGGAACACTGAAGCTTTCTTT.

The rearrangement joins TRBV5-1 to TRBJ1-1; 7 nucleotides agree with TRBD1. V shed 4 bases, J shed 6 bases, and the junction held 9 bases outside the gene matches. The CDR3 totals 14 residues. CDR1 SGHRS and CDR2 YFSETQ come from the germline V gene. The CDR3 here is CASSPREGAAEAFF. CDR3 DNA sequence: TGCGCCAGCAGCCCAAGGGAGGGGGCAGCTGAAGCTTTCTTT.

This chain joins TRBV5-1 and TRBJ1-1; 8 bases are a match to TRBD1. The CDR3 sequence is 15 residues long. J gave up 4 bases and V 4 bases, and 9 bases lay outside the gene matches. The V gene's germline CDR1 is SGHRS and CDR2 YFSETQ. CDR3 in DNA: TGCGCCAGCAGCGTAGGACAGGGTTTCGTCACTGAAGCTTTCTTT. Protein: CASSVGQGFVTEAFF.

V and J are TRBV20-1 and TRBJ2-4, with D perhaps TRBD1 (6 bases). The V end was cut by 1 base, the J end by 12 bases, with 10 bases between. Germline CDR1 and CDR2: DFQATT and SNEGSKA (reference sequence). The CDR3 contains 11 residues. CDR3 in DNA: TGCAGTGCTAGAGGACAGGCTACTCAGTACTTC. Its protein is CSARGQATQYF.